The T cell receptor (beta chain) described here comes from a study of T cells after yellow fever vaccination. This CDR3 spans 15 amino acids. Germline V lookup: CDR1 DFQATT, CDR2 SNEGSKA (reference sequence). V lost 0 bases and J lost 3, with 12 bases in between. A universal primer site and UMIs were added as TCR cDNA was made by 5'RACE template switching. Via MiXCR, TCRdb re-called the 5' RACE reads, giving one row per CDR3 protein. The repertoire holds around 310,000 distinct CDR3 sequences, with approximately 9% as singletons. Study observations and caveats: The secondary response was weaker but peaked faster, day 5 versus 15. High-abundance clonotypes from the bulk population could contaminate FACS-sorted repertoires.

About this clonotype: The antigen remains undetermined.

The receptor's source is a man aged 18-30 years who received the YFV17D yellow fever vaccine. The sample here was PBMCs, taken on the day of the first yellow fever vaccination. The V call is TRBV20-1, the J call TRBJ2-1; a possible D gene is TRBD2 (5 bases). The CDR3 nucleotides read TGCAGTGCTAGAGATAAACGCCGGGGCTACAATGAGCAGTTCTTC. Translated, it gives CSARDKRRGYNEQFF.